The 15 T cell receptor beta chains listed next were all sequenced from one sample in a study of CD8 T cells in ankylosing spondylitis. TCRdb itself ran the 5' RACE reads through MiXCR, one entry per CDR3 protein. The repertoire includes around 130,000 distinct CDR3 sequences, 6.5% to 9% of them detected once, and 9.5% to 15% sits in the top ten. Sequencing input: blood, either unsorted or a sorted T cell fraction (not recorded which). The receptors originated from a male donor with ankylosing spondylitis or in good health (not recorded which).

This clonotype was seen ten or more times. J is TRBJ2-7 and V is TRBV12-3 or TRBV12-4; D may be TRBD1 (5 bases). The CDR3 covers 12 residues. Trimming stripped 8 bases from V and 2 bases from J, with 10 bases between. CDR3 DNA: TGTGCCAGCGGGGCTAACCCCTACGAGCAGTACTTC. Protein: CASGANPYEQYF.

This clonotype has ten or more counts. The chain employs TRBV7-2 and TRBJ2-5; no clear D gene. Looked up from germline, CDR1 is SGHTA and CDR2 is FQGNSA. The V and J ends lost 7 bases and 5 bases respectively, with 20 bases between them. The CDR3 loop spans 15 amino acids. This CDR3 is CASTAASPVIETQYF. The CDR3 region has the DNA TGTGCCAGCACCGCAGCATCCCCCGTGATTGAGACCCAGTACTTC.

This clonotype was counted many times. V usage is TRBV5-1 and J usage is TRBJ1-1, with D maybe TRBD1 (6 bases). Trimming removed 3 bases from V and 5 bases from J, with 17 bases in between. From germline, CDR1 is SGHRS and CDR2 YFSETQ. The CDR3 is 15 residues long. For the CDR3, the DNA is TGCGCCAGCAGCTGGACGGGGACATCGGGGACTGAAGCTTTCTTT. Translated: CASSWTGTSGTEAFF.

This clonotype was seen many times. Written as DNA, the CDR3 is TGTGCCAGCAGCCTCGTGGTGACTAGCGGGAGGCAGAGACCCTACAATGAGCAGTTCTTC. Translation: CASSLVVTSGRQRPYNEQFF. V usage is TRBV11-2 and J usage is TRBJ2-1, with 13 bases identical to TRBD2. The CDR3 is 20 residues long. The V segment lost 5 bases and the J segment 2 bases; nucleotides outside the gene matches: 15. The germline CDR1 and CDR2 sequences are SGHAT and FQNNGV.

There are many counts of this clonotype. The V call is TRBV6-2 or TRBV6-3, the J call TRBJ2-1; 12 nucleotides agree with TRBD2. In germline, CDR1 is MNHEY, CDR2 SVGEGT. V dropped 6 bases and J dropped 4; count of bases not matched to a gene: 4. The CDR3 totals 15 residues. CDR3 DNA sequence: TGTGCCAGCAGACGAGGACTAGCGGGATACAATGAGCAGTTCTTC. As protein: CASRRGLAGYNEQFF.

This clonotype has ten or more counts. This chain uses TRBV20-1 with TRBJ2-5; TRBD2 matches at 12 bases. CDR1 is DFQATT, CDR2 SNEGSKA, per germline (reference sequence). The CDR3 is made up of 13 amino acids. After removal of 6 bases from V and 4 bases from J, the junction contained 3 bases not matched to a gene. The DNA of the CDR3 is TGCAGTGCCGCTAGCGGGAGGGCAGAGACCCAGTACTTC. The encoded protein is CSAASGRAETQYF.

In its sample, this clonotype was seen many times. The CDR3, as DNA: TGTGCCAGCAGCGGTAGCGGGAACCTCTACAATGAGCAGTTCTTC. Its translation: CASSGSGNLYNEQFF. The chain employs TRBV7-9 and TRBJ2-1, with 8 bases aligning to TRBD2. The CDR3 has 15 amino acids. The junction had 6 bases not matched to a gene; V was cut back by 5 bases and J by 3 bases. Germline V CDR1 and CDR2: SEHNR, FQNEAQ (reference sequence).

This clonotype was recorded many times. This chain uses TRBV6-1 with TRBJ2-7, with D perhaps TRBD2 (5 bases). Germline V gene sequence: CDR1 MNHNS, CDR2 SASEGT. V lost 4 bases, J lost 4 bases, and 17 bases lay in between. This CDR3 region has 15 residues. CDR3 sequence reads: CASSARPSEGYEQYF. CDR3 sequence (DNA): TGTGCCAGCAGTGCGCGCCCCTCCGAGGGATACGAGCAGTACTTC.

This clonotype has a count of ten or more. This rearrangement joins TRBV5-6 to TRBJ2-7, with 9 bases matching TRBD2. There are 14 residues in the CDR3. Per germline, CDR1 SGHDT and CDR2 YYEEEE. Trimming removed 1 base from V and 4 bases from J; junction bases left unmatched: 3. CDR3 sequence reads: CASSLTSGYYEQYF. The CDR3 DNA reads TGTGCCAGCAGCTTGACTAGCGGGTATTACGAGCAGTACTTC.

This clonotype appeared many times. The chain couples TRBV5-6 to TRBJ2-1; 13 bases are a match to TRBD2. J was trimmed by 4 bases and V by 3 bases; bases with no gene match: 4. The germline V gene has CDR1 SGHDT and CDR2 YYEEEE. There are 16 residues in the CDR3. CDR3: CASSSKLAGGYNEQFF. The CDR3 DNA is TGTGCCAGCAGCTCCAAACTAGCGGGAGGGTACAATGAGCAGTTCTTC.

This clonotype showed up many times. V gene TRBV12-5 combines with J gene TRBJ1-2, with D perhaps TRBD1 (5 bases). Germline CDR1 LGHNT, CDR2 FRNRAP. The CDR3 has 13 amino acids. V lost 3 bases to trimming and J lost 6 bases, with 11 bases between them. CDR3 nucleotides: TGTGCTAGTGGTTTAAGGGGCGTTGATGGCTACACCTTC. This translates into CASGLRGVDGYTF.

The sample holds many counts of this clonotype. The rearrangement uses TRBV20-1 and TRBJ1-1; 7 bases agree with TRBD1. This CDR3 is 14 amino acids long. Trimming took 2 bases from V and 1 from J; bases not matched to a gene: 4. Germline CDR1 is DFQATT and CDR2 is SNEGSKA (reference sequence). CDR3 DNA sequence: TGCAGTGCTAGATCGGGACAGACGAACACTGAAGCTTTCTTT. Protein: CSARSGQTNTEAFF.

This clonotype was observed at least ten times. V usage is TRBV28 and J usage is TRBJ2-5, with D possibly matching TRBD2 (7 bases). Deletions cut 5 bases from V and 5 bases from J, with 15 bases between. CDR1 MDHEN and CDR2 SYDVKM come from the germline V gene. CDR3 length: 14 residues. CDR3 sequence (DNA): TGTGCCAGCAGTGTCCGGGGGGCCGGTGAGACCCAGTACTTC. It translates to CASSVRGAGETQYF.

This clonotype has at least ten counts. The gene calls are TRBV5-1 and TRBJ2-2, with D maybe TRBD2 (6 bases). CDR1 is SGHRS and CDR2 is YFSETQ in the germline V gene. The V end lost 0 bases, the J end lost 3 bases, and 12 bases lay between the germline ends. The CDR3 runs 16 residues. Here the CDR3 DNA reads TGCGCCAGCAGCTTGGGACTAGTGCCCGACACCGGGGAGCTGTTTTTT. Its translation is CASSLGLVPDTGELFF.

The CDR3 coding sequence is TGCAGTGCTAGACTACAGGGGGCAGGTGGCTACACCTTC. This sequence encodes CSARLQGAGGYTF. The rearrangement uses TRBV20-1 and TRBJ1-2; 9 bases fit TRBD1. V lost 2 bases and J lost 7; bases outside the gene matches: 5. This CDR3 contains 13 residues. Germline V gives CDR1 DFQATT, CDR2 SNEGSKA (reference sequence).